This TCR beta chain was profiled in a study of cytomegalovirus exposure and HLA in healthy donors. The PCR employed 60 Vbeta primers together with 13 Jbeta primers. The data were produced by immunoSEQ multiplex PCR, yet TCRdb's version contains in-frame clones alone and is incomplete. The profile covers about 200,000 clones, with 65% to 85% appearing a single time and 2.9% taken by the ten largest. CDR1 LNHDA and CDR2 SQIVND come from the germline V gene (reference sequence). V shed 9 bases and J shed 0 bases, with 12 bases lying between them. The length of the CDR3 is 15 residues. The sequencing sample was made of PBMCs. The sequence was obtained from a woman under 40 in good health and CMV-seronegative. The chain combines TRBV19 with TRBJ2-6; no reliable D call. The chain's CDR3 is CASTERRSGANVLTF. DNA of the CDR3: TGTGCCAGCACAGAGAGACGCTCTGGGGCCAACGTCCTGACTTTC.